This TCR beta chain was recorded in a study of T-cell memory formation after mild COVID-19 (dated by TCRdb to the early 2020s). Concerning the study at large: TCR sequence clusters from the two donors were largely donor specific. The cohort was made up of two young adult volunteers, one female and one male, who were previously healthy. T-cell clones expanding and contracting after mild COVID-19 in a couple of donors were tracked by longitudinal TCRalpha and TCRbeta repertoire sequencing. General findings and caveats noted by the study authors: Some responding clones were found in pre-infection memory, which suggests that pre-existing cross-reactive memory T cells took part in the SARS-CoV-2 response. Contracting CD4+ clones appeared mostly in the CM and EM memory subsets, whereas CD8+ clones were enriched in EMRA. The study included only a couple of mild cases, and larger cohorts that include severe cases with pre-infection samples were judged to be necessary. The second-wave clones that peaked on day 37 were not confirmed to be SARS-CoV-2 specific. From day 15 to 85, contracting clones showed balanced CD4/CD8 phenotypes, whereas a second wave of clones that expanded from day 15 to 37 leaned towards CD4+.

V and J lose 0 bases and 3 bases, and a span of 10 bases separates them. The germline V gene provides CDR1 SGHRS and CDR2 YFSETQ. Taken from cysteine to phenylalanine, the CDR3 has 14 residues. Here the CDR3 DNA is all that survives: 42 bases in frame from base 1. Of note for this clonotype: This receptor's antigen is unknown. Base qualities were left out, and no much larger clone turns up one base away.

The sequencer listed for this sample is Illumina NovaSeq 6000. TCRalpha and TCRbeta cDNA libraries were built by 5'RACE with constant-segment primers, adding sample barcodes and unique molecular identifiers. Trizol reagent was used to extract RNA from every sample. Library amplification was performed in two PCR steps, and a second sample barcode and Illumina TruSeq adapters were introduced in the second step. The libraries were sequenced on an Illumina NovaSeq using 2 x 150 bp paired-end reads. For the original study's pipeline: With migec v1.2.7, reads were demultiplexed and then collapsed into UMI-guided consensus sequences. Using mixcr v2.1.11, UMI consensuses were aligned to TRA and TRB V and J templates and then assembled into clonotypes. A clonotype was counted as expanded or contracted only if both edgeR and NoisET called the change significant, with noise models trained on biological replicates. For edgeR calls, a false discovery rate-adjusted p below 0.01 and a log2 fold-change threshold of 1 were applied. PCA with hierarchical clustering of max-normalized trajectories of the 1000 most abundant clonotypes was used as exploratory dynamics analysis. Separately sequenced CD4+ and CD8+ repertoires were used to assign the CD4 or CD8 phenotype of responding clones. TCRdb's own reprocessing of the public reads used fastp at Q25 and MiXCR and kept productive beta chains. Every distinct CDR3 protein forms one entry, paired with its most common genes and DNA. The V and J calls and clone size are TCRdb's, not the authors'. This sample holds about half a million distinct CDR3 sequences; roughly 18% were observed only once. The ten largest clones represent roughly an eighth of the sample.

Ficoll-Paque density gradient centrifugation was the method used to isolate PBMCs. The V and J segments used are TRBV5-1 and TRBJ2-7; the D gene is not confidently resolved. This receptor was identified in an adult woman who had mild COVID-19 (a few samples of this study predate the infection). The sample titles of this study are shuffled in the database, so cell type and time point are left out; the donor was told from shared clones. The sequencing input was PBMCs or a T cell subset sorted from them (not recorded which). The DNA sequence follows: TGCGCCAGCAGCTTGGTCGGTAGCTACTACGAGCAGTACTTC. The translation is CASSLVGSYYEQYF. When the CDR3 is completed using the reference TRBV5-1 and TRBJ2-7 genes on either side, the full variable domain is KAGVTQTPRYLIKTRGQQVTLSCSPISGHRSVSWYQQTPGQGLQFLFEYFSETQRNKGNFPGRFSGRQFSNSRSEMNVSTLELGDSALYLCASSLVGSYYEQYFGPGTRLTVT.